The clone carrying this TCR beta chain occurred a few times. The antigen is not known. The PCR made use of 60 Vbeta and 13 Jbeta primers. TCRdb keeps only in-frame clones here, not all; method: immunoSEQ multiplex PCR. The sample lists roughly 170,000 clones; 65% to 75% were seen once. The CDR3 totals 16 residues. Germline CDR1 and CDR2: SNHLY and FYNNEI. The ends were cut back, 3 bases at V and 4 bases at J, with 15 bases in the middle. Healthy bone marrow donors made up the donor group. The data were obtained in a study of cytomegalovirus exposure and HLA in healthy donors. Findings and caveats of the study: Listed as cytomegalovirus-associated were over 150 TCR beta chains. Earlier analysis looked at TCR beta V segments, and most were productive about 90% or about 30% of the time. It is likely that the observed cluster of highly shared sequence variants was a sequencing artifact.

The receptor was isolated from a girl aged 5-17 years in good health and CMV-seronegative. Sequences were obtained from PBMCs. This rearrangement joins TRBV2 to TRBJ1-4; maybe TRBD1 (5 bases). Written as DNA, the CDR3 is TGTGCCAGCAGTGAGGGGGGGGTCCAGAGTAATGAAAAACTGTTTTTT. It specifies CASSEGGVQSNEKLFF.